The source of this TCR beta chain is a study of CXCR3-negative and CXCR3-positive naive CD8 T cells. Findings and limits, study-wide: Memory CD8+ cells showed much lower diversity, while both naive subsets were comparably high. When CXCR3-positive naive cells were set against CXCR3-negative naive cells, the former had more hydrophobic TRB CDR3s. TRB CDR3 properties indicated TCR strength, while surface CD5 was similar across naive subsets. Partly lower CXCR3 expression followed cryopreservation, and most assays relied on fresh PBMCs.

The CDR3 is made up of 16 amino acids. Germline V gene data show CDR1 as MNHEY and CDR2 as SMNVEV (reference sequence). As for this clonotype: Its target is unknown.

A CD45RO-CCR7+CD27+CD95- profile was what naive CD8+ T cells displayed. Through 5' RACE with UMI labels, the TRB cDNA libraries were prepared. TCRdb re-analyzed the 5' RACE reads; it lists each CDR3 protein once, without DNA. This listing includes under 150,000 distinct CDR3 sequences. This chain joins TRBV27 and TRBJ2-7; TCRdb outputs TRBD1, but without DNA this stays unchecked. This TCR was recovered from a human donor in good health. Some clones in this sample may be carry-over from other donors' samples. Sequencing used naive CXCR3+ CD8+ T cells from blood. Subset of the sample: CD45RO-CCR7+CD27+CD95- naive CD8+ T cells expressing CXCR3 (TNR3+). The chain's CDR3 is CASSLSGTGNYYEQYF.